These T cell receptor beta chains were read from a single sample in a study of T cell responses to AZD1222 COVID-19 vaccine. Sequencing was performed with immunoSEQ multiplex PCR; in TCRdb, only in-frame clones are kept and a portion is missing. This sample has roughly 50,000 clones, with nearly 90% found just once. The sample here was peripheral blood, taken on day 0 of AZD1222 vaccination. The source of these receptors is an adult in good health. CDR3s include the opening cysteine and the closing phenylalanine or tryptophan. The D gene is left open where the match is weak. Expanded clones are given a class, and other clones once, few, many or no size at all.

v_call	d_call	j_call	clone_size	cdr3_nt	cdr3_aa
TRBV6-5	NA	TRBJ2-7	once	TGTGCCAGCAGTTACTCAACAGGGTCGCGGTACGAGCAGTACTTC	CASSYSTGSRYEQYF
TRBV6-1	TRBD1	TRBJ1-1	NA	TGTGCCAGCAGTGAAGTGGTGACAGGGGTGAACACTGAAGCTTTCTTT	CASSEVVTGVNTEAFF
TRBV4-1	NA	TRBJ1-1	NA	TGCGCCAGCAGCCAGGACAGACTGGGGAACACTGAAGCTTTCTTT	CASSQDRLGNTEAFF
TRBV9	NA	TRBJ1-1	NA	TGTGCCAGCAGCGTGGGCTCCATGAACACTGAAGCTTTCTTT	CASSVGSMNTEAFF
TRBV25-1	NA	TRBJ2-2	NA	TGTGCCAGCAGTTCGAACCGGGACCGACGTATGGAGCTGTTTTTT	CASSSNRDRRMELFF
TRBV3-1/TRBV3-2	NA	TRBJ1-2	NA	TGTGCCAGCAGCGAGGGGGGGGGCTATGGCTACACCTTC	CASSEGGGYGYTF
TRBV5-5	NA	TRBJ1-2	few	TGTGCCAGCAGCTTGGAGGCGTACAGGGCAAACTATGGCTACACCTTC	CASSLEAYRANYGYTF
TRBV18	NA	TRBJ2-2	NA	TGTGCCAGCTCATCGTACACCGGGGAGCTGTTTTTT	CASSSYTGELFF
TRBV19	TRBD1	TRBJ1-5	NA	TGTGCCAGTAGTTACAGCAGGGGGGGAGATCAGCCCCAGCATTTT	CASSYSRGGDQPQHF
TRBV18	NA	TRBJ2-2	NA	TGTGCCAGCTCACCGCCACCCCAGTGGGAGCTGTTTTTT	CASSPPPQWELFF
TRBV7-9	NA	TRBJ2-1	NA	TGTGCCAGCAGCCGTACCGACAGGCTCTCCTACAATGAGCAGTTCTTC	CASSRTDRLSYNEQFF
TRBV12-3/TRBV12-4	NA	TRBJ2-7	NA	TGTGCCAGCGCAGGGACCTACGAGCAGTACTTC	CASAGTYEQYF
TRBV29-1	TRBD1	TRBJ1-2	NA	TGCAGCGTTGGACAGGGGGACTATGGCTACACCTTC	CSVGQGDYGYTF
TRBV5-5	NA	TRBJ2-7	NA	TGTGCCAGCAGCTTGAACAGCTACGAGCAGTACTTC	CASSLNSYEQYF
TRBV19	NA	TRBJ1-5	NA	TGTGCCAGTAGAGGACAAATTGGTCAGCCCCAGCATTTT	CASRGQIGQPQHF
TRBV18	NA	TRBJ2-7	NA	TGTGCCAGCTCACCCGGGCCGTACTACGAGCAGTACTTC	CASSPGPYYEQYF
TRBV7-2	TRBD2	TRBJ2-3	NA	TGTGCCAGCAGCTTAACCCGGGACTACACAGATACGCAGTATTTT	CASSLTRDYTDTQYF
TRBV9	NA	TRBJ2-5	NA	TGTGCCAGCAGCGTAGGTGCCTCCTGGGGAGAGACCCAGTACTTC	CASSVGASWGETQYF
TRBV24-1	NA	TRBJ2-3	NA	TGTGCCACCAGTGACCCGGGGTGGGGTAAAGATACGCAGTATTTT	CATSDPGWGKDTQYF
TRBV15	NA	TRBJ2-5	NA	TGTGCCACCAGCAGAGAAGCGATACAAGAGACCCAGTACTTC	CATSREAIQETQYF
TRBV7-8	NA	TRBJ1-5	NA	TGTGCCAGCAGCCCGCATAGTTTGTTCCGGGGGAGCAATCAGCCCCAGCATTTT	CASSPHSLFRGSNQPQHF
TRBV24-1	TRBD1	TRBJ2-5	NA	TGTGCCACCAGTGATGGCGGGACAGGGGGCCTGGAGACCCAGTACTTC	CATSDGGTGGLETQYF
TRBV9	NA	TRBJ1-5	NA	TGTGCCAGCAGCGTAGATGGCAGGAATCAGCCCCAGCATTTT	CASSVDGRNQPQHF
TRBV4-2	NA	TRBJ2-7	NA	TGTGCCAGCAGCCAAGGGTCAGTCGCGGGTGGCGGCGAGCAGTACTTC	CASSQGSVAGGGEQYF
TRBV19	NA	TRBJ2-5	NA	TGTGCCAGTAGTATGTCCCAGGGGGGTGAGACCCAGTACTTC	CASSMSQGGETQYF
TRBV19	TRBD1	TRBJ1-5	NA	TGTGCCAGTAGTGCAATCGACAGGGTTCAGCCCCAGCATTTT	CASSAIDRVQPQHF
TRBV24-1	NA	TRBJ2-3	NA	TGTGCCACCAGTGGGGCGGGGCCCCTCACAGATACGCAGTATTTT	CATSGAGPLTDTQYF